The next 8 T cell receptor beta chains were all read from a single sample in a study of cytomegalovirus exposure and HLA in healthy donors. PCR was performed using 60 Vbeta and 13 Jbeta primers. Assay: immunoSEQ multiplex PCR; the TCRdb copy retains only in-frame clones and omits some. This repertoire shows roughly 190,000 clones, less than 85% found once; its top ten account for more than 4%. The source material was PBMCs. The receptors shown here come from a man aged 30 to 45 in good health and CMV-seropositive.

CDR3 loop: CASSLAGGSEYTQYF. The CDR3 nucleotides read TGTGCCAGCAGCTTGGCGGGAGGCAGTGAGTATACGCAGTATTTT. J is TRBJ2-3 and V is TRBV7-2; the match to TRBD2 covers 8 bases. The germline gives CDR1 SGHTA, CDR2 FQGNSA. With 3 bases clipped from V and 7 bases from J, the junction kept 9 bases outside the gene matches. The CDR3 contains 15 residues.

The CDR3 reads CASSLEAGGAYEQYF. The CDR3 coding sequence is TGTGCCAGCAGCTTGGAAGCGGGAGGAGCCTACGAGCAGTACTTC. The chain uses TRBV7-2 and TRBJ2-7, with TRBD2 matching 9 bases. Germline V gene lookup returns CDR1 SGHTA and CDR2 FQGNSA. The length of the CDR3 is 15 residues. The V segment lost 3 bases and the J segment 2 bases; nucleotides outside the gene matches: 5.

The rearrangement links TRBV6-5 to TRBJ2-5, with TRBD2 matching over 7 bases. Germline V lookup: CDR1 MNHEY, CDR2 SVGAGI. V dropped 4 bases and J dropped 2; count of bases not matched to a gene: 7. This CDR3 has 15 amino acids. The CDR3 DNA follows: TGTGCCAGCAGTTCCCCTGGGGGGGGACAAGAGACCCAGTACTTC. As protein: CASSSPGGGQETQYF.

The gene calls are TRBV4-1 and TRBJ2-7, with 12 bases identical to TRBD2. Germline values: CDR1 MGHRA, CDR2 YSYEKL. The CDR3 has 16 amino acids. V dropped 3 bases and J dropped 5; count of bases not matched to a gene: 8. CDR3 residues: CASSQNLAGGPHEQYF. CDR3 DNA sequence: TGCGCCAGCAGCCAGAACCTAGCGGGAGGGCCTCACGAGCAGTACTTC.

This clone was counted a few times. The genes are TRBV27 and TRBJ2-1; 12 bases map to TRBD2. This CDR3 has 17 residues. Per the germline V gene, CDR1 is MNHEY and CDR2 is SMNVEV (reference sequence). Losses at the gene ends were 4 bases for V and 6 bases for J; bases not matched to a gene: 10. The CDR3 nucleotides are TGTGCCAGCAGTTCGATTCGCCTAGCGGGAGGGCTCAATGAGCAGTTCTTC. Its protein is CASSSIRLAGGLNEQFF.

The chain joins TRBV15 to TRBJ1-2; the match to TRBD1 covers 7 bases. Germline lookup yields CDR1 LNHNV and CDR2 YYDKDF (reference sequence). The CDR3 runs 19 residues. The V gene end was trimmed by 5 bases and the J gene end by 2 bases; junction bases not matched to a gene: 20. The CDR3 reads CATSLEGAWGAEGNYGYTF. The CDR3 nucleotides read TGTGCCACCAGCCTCGAGGGGGCATGGGGGGCGGAAGGCAACTATGGCTACACCTTC.

The J gene is TRBJ1-2, the V gene TRBV6-6; 9 positions agree with TRBD1. Germline V CDR1 and CDR2: MNHNY, SVGAGI (reference sequence). V lost 5 bases, J lost 8 bases, and 12 bases stayed unmatched. The CDR3 has 15 amino acids. The CDR3 DNA sequence: TGTGCCAGCAGTCCTTATCCGGGACAGGGAAGAGGCTACACCTTC. Its translation: CASSPYPGQGRGYTF.

The V call is TRBV7-2, the J call TRBJ2-1; 10 nucleotides agree with TRBD2. Trimming removed 3 bases from V and 0 bases from J; junction bases left unmatched: 5. This CDR3 is 17 amino acids long. The germline CDR1 and CDR2 sequences are SGHTA and FQGNSA. The CDR3 reads CASSFASGGLSYNEQFF. In DNA, the CDR3 is TGTGCCAGCAGCTTTGCTAGCGGGGGACTCTCCTACAATGAGCAGTTCTTC.